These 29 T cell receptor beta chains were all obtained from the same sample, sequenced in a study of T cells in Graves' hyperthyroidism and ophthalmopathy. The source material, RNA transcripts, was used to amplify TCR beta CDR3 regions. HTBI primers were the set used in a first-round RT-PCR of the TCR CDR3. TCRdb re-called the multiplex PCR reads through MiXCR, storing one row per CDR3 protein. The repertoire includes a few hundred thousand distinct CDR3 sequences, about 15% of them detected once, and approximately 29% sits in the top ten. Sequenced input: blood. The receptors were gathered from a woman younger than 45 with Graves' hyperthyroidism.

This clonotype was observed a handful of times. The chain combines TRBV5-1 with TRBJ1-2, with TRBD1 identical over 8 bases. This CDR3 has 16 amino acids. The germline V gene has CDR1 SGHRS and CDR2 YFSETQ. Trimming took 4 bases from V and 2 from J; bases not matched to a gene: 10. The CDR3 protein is CASSTGQGPGNYGYTF. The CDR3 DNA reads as TGCGCCAGCAGCACAGGACAGGGCCCGGGAAACTATGGCTACACCTTC.

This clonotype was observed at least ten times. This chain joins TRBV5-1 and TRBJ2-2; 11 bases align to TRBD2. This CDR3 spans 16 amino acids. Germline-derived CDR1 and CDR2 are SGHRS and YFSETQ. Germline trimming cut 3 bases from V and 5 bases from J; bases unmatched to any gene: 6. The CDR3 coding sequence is TGCGCCAGCAGCTACGTAGCGGGAGGGACAACCGGGGAGCTGTTTTTT. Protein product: CASSYVAGGTTGELFF.

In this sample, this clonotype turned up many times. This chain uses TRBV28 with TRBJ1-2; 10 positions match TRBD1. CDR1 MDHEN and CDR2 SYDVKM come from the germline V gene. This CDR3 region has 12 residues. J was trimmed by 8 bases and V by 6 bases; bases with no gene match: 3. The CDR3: CASRDRGGGYTF. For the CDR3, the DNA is TGTGCCAGCAGGGACAGGGGGGGGGGCTACACCTTC.

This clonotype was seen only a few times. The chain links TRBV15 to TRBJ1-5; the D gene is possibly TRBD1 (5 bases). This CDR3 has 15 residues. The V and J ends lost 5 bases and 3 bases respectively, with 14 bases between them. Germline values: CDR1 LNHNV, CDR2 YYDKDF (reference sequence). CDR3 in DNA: TGTGCCACCAGCTTACCGGGACGGCTCAATCAGCCCCAGCATTTT. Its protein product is CATSLPGRLNQPQHF. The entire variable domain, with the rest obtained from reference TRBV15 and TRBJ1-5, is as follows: DAMVIQNPRYQVTQFGKPVTLSCSQTLNHNVMYWYQQKSSQAPKLLFHYYDKDFNNEADTPDNFQSRRPNTSFCFLDIRSPGLGDTAMYLCATSLPGRLNQPQHFGDGTRLSIL.

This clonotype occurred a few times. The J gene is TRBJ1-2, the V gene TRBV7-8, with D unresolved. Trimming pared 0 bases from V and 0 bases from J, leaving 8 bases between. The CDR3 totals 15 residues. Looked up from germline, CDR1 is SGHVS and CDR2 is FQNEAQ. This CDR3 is CASSLALGANYGYTF. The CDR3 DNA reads TGTGCCAGCAGCTTAGCCCTGGGAGCTAACTATGGCTACACCTTC.

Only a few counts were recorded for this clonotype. The CDR3 DNA reads TGTGCCAGCATCCCAGGACAGGGCAATCAGCCCCAGCATTTT. Its protein product is CASIPGQGNQPQHF. The V and J genes are TRBV6-1 and TRBJ1-5; 7 nucleotides match TRBD1. J gave up 2 bases and V 7 bases, and 5 bases lay outside the gene matches. Germline-derived CDR1 and CDR2 are MNHNS and SASEGT. The CDR3 has 14 amino acids.

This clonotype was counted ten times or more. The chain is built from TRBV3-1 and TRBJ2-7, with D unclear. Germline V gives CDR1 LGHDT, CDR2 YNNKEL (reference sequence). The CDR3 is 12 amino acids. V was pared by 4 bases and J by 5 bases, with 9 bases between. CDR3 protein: CASSRVENEQYF. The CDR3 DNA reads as TGTGCCAGCAGCCGTGTGGAAAACGAGCAGTACTTC.

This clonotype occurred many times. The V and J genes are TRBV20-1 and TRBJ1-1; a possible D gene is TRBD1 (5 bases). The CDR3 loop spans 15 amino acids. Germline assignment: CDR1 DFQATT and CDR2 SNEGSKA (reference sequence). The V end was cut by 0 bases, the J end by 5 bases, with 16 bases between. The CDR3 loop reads CSARDARGERTEAFF. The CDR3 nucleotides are TGCAGTGCTAGAGATGCGAGGGGAGAGAGGACTGAAGCTTTCTTT.

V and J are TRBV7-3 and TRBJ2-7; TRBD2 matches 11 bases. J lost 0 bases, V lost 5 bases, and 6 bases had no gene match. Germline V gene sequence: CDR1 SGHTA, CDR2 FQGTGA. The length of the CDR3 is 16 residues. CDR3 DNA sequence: TGTGCCAGCAGCGCTAAACTAGCGGGGGACTCCTACGAGCAGTACTTC. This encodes CASSAKLAGDSYEQYF.

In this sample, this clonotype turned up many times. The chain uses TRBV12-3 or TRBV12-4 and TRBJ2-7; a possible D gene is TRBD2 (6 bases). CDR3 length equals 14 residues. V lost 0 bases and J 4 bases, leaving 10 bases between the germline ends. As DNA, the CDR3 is TGTGCCAGCAGTTTAGCACTGGAGGGATACGAGCAGTACTTC. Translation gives CASSLALEGYEQYF.

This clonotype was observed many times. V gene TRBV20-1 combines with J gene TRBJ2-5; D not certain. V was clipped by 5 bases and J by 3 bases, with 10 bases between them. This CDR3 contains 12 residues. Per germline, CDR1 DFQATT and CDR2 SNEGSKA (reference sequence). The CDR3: CSAPDREETQYF. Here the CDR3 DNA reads TGCAGTGCTCCGGACCGTGAAGAGACCCAGTACTTC.

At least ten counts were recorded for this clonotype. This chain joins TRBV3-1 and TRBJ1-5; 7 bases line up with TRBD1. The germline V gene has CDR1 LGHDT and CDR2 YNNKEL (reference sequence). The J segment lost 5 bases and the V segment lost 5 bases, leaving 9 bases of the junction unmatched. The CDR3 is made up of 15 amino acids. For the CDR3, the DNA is TGTGCCAGCAGCATTACGACAGGGCCTCATCAGCCCCAGCATTTT. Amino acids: CASSITTGPHQPQHF.

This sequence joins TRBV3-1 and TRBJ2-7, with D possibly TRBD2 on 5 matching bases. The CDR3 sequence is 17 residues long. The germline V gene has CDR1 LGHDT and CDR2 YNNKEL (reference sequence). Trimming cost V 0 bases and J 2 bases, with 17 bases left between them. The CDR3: CASSQDLGAELPYEQYF. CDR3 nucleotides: TGTGCCAGCAGCCAAGATTTGGGAGCGGAGCTACCCTACGAGCAGTACTTC.

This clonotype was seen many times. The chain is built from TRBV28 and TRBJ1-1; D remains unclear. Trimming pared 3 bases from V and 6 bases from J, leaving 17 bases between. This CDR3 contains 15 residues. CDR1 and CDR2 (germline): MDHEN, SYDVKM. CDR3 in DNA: TGTGCCAGCAGTTTTGGTTTTCGGCGGTCGTCTGAAGCTTTCTTT. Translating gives CASSFGFRRSSEAFF.

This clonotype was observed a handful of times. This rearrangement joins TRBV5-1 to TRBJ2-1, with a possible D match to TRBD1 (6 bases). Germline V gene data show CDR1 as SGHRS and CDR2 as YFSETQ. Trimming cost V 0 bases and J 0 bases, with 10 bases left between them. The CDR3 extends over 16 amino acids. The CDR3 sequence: CASSLEGESSYNEQFF. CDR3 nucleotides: TGCGCCAGCAGCTTGGAGGGGGAAAGCTCCTACAATGAGCAGTTCTTC.

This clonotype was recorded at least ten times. The CDR3 DNA reads as TGTGCCAGCAGCTTAGAAGGGCGGGAGGAATATGAGCAGTTCTTC. Translating gives CASSLEGREEYEQFF. J is TRBJ2-1 and V is TRBV7-8, with TRBD2 matching over 8 bases. J lost 8 bases, V lost 1 base, and 7 bases had no gene match. This CDR3 has 15 amino acids. Looked up from germline, CDR1 is SGHVS and CDR2 is FQNEAQ.

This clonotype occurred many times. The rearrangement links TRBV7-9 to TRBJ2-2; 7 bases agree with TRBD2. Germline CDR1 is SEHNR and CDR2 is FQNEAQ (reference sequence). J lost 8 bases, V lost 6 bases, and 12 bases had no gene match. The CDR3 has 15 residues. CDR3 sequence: CASRTKQAGRGELFF. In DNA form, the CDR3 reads TGTGCCAGCAGGACGAAACAAGCGGGAAGGGGGGAGCTGTTTTTT.

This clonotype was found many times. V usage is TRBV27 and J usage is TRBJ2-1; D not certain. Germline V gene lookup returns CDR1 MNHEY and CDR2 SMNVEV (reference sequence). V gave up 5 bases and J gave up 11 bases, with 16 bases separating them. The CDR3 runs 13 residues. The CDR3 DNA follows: TGTGCCAGCAGTCCAGGACCATTAGTGAAGCAGTTCTTC. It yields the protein CASSPGPLVKQFF.

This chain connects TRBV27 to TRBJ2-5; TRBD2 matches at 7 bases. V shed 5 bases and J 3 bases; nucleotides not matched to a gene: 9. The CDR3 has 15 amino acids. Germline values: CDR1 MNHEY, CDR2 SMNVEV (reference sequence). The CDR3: CASSLYSGMEETQYF. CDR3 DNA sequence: TGTGCCAGCAGTCTTTACAGCGGGATGGAAGAGACCCAGTACTTC.

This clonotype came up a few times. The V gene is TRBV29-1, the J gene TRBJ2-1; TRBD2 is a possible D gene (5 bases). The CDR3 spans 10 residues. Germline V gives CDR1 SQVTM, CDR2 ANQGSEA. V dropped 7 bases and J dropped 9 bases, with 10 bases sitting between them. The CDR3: CSADEGEQFF. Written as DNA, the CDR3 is TGCAGCGCCGATGAGGGTGAGCAGTTCTTC.

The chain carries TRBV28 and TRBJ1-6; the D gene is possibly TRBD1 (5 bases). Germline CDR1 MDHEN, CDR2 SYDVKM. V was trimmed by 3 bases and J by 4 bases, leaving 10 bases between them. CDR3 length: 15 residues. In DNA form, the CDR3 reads TGTGCCAGCAGTTTGATCCAGGGTTATAATTCACCCCTCCACTTT. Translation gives CASSLIQGYNSPLHF. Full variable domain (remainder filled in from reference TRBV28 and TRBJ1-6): DVKVTQSSRYLVKRTGEKVFLECVQDMDHENMFWYRQDPGLGLRLIYFSYDVKMKEKGDIPEGYSVSREKKERFSLILESASTNQTSMYLCASSLIQGYNSPLHFGNGTRLTVT.

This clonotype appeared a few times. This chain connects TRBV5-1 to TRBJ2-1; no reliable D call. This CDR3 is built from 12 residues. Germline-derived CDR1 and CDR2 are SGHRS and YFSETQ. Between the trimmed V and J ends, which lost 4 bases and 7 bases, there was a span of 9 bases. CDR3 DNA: TGCGCCAGCAGCCCGGTCGGGAATGAGCAGTTCTTC. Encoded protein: CASSPVGNEQFF.

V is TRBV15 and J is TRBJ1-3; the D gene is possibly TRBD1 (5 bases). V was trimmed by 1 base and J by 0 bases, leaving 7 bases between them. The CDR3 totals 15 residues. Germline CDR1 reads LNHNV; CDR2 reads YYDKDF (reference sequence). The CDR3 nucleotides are TGTGCCACCAGCAGAGCACAGGACTCTGGAAACACCATATATTTT. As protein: CATSRAQDSGNTIYF.

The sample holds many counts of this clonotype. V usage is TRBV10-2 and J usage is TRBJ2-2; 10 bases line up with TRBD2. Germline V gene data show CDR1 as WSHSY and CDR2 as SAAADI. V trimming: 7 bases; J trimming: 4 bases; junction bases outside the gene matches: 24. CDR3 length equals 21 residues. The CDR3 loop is CASKEGAGGSGVSFGTGELFF. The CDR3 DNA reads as TGCGCCAGCAAGGAAGGAGCGGGAGGGTCCGGGGTTTCGTTTGGCACCGGGGAGCTGTTTTTT.

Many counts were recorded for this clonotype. The chain's CDR3 is CASRFGGTGELFF. DNA for the CDR3: TGTGCCAGCAGATTCGGTGGAACCGGGGAGCTGTTTTTT. The J gene is TRBJ2-2, the V gene TRBV28; D is unresolved. V dropped 6 bases and J dropped 5 bases, with 10 bases sitting between them. In germline, CDR1 is MDHEN, CDR2 SYDVKM. The CDR3 extends over 13 amino acids. The variable domain in full, completed from reference TRBV28 and TRBJ2-2, reads DVKVTQSSRYLVKRTGEKVFLECVQDMDHENMFWYRQDPGLGLRLIYFSYDVKMKEKGDIPEGYSVSREKKERFSLILESASTNQTSMYLCASRFGGTGELFFGEGSRLTVL.

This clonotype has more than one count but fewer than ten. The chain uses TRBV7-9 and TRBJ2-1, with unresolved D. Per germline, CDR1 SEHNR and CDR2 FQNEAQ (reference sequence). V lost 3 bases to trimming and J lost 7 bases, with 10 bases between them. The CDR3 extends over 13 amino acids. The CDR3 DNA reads TGTGCCAGCAGCTTCCCGTCGGCGAATGAGCAGTTCTTC. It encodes CASSFPSANEQFF.

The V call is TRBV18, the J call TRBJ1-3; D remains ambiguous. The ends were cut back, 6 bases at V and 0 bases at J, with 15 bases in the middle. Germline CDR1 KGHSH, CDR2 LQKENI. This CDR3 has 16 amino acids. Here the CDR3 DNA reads TGTGCCAGCTCCCCGGAGAGCGGAGACTCTGGAAACACCATATATTTT. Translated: CASSPESGDSGNTIYF.

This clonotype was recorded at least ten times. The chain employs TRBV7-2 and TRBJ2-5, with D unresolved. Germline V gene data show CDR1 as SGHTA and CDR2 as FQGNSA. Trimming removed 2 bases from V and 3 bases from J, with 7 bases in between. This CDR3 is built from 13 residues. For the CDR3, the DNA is TGTGCCAGCAGCTTAACCTTTGAAGAGACCCAGTACTTC. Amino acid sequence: CASSLTFEETQYF.

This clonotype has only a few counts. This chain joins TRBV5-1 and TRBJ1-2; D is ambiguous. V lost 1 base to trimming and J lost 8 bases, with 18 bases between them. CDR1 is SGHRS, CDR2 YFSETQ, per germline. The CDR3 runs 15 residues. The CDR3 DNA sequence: TGCGCCAGCAGCTTGTCCGGAGCGTTCAGTGAGGGCTACACCTTC. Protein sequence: CASSLSGAFSEGYTF.